This is a list of T cell receptor beta chains from one sample in a study of human T cells and chemical hapten exposure. TCRdb processed the RACE reads anew with MiXCR; each CDR3 protein has one entry. The repertoire holds under 60,000 distinct CDR3 sequences, with roughly 9% as singletons. This specimen was whole blood, taken in connection with sensitization to the hapten diphenylcyclopropenone (DPC). The receptors stem from a woman in her 30s with alopecia areata. Some clones in this sample may be carry-over from other donors' samples. Each CDR3 is given with its conserved first and last residue. Fields, in order: clone size, D gene, V gene, J gene, CDR3 protein, CDR3 DNA. The D gene is left open where the match is weak. Only part of the rows carry a size: once, few, many, or a class if the clone is expanded.

>many|TRBD1|TRBV24-1|TRBJ2-1
CATSDFLDRYSYNEQFF
TGTGCCACCAGTGATTTCCTGGACAGGTACTCCTACAATGAGCAGTTCTTC
>NA|TRBD1|TRBV20-1|TRBJ1-4
CSARPLKDRGNEKLFF
TGCAGTGCTAGGCCACTGAAGGACAGGGGGAATGAAAAACTGTTTTTT
>NA|TRBD1|TRBV6-2/TRBV6-3|TRBJ1-2
CASSYVGQGSYGYTF
TGTGCCAGCAGTTACGTGGGACAGGGTAGCTATGGCTACACCTTC
>few|NA|TRBV4-1|TRBJ2-5
CASSQRLRETQYF
TGCGCCAGCAGCCAACGACTTCGAGAGACCCAGTACTTC
>many|TRBD1|TRBV11-2|TRBJ1-1
CASSRRQGVNTEAFF
TGTGCCAGCAGCCGTCGACAGGGGGTGAACACTGAAGCTTTCTTT
>many|NA|TRBV27|TRBJ1-5
CASSLYSSNQPQHF
TGTGCCAGCAGTTTGTACAGTAGCAATCAGCCCCAGCATTTT
>many|NA|TRBV3-1|TRBJ1-1
CASSPARGNTEAFF
TGTGCCAGCAGCCCGGCCCGGGGGAACACTGAAGCTTTCTTT
>many|TRBD1|TRBV10-3|TRBJ2-1
CAISEGDRPEQFF
TGTGCCATCAGTGAGGGGGACAGACCTGAGCAGTTCTTC
>many|TRBD1|TRBV19|TRBJ2-2
CASSMVPGGTGELFF
TGTGCCAGTAGTATGGTCCCAGGGGGCACCGGGGAGCTGTTTTTT
>many|NA|TRBV19|TRBJ1-2
CASSTSGTRGDGYTF
TGTGCCAGTAGTACATCCGGGACCAGAGGCGATGGCTACACCTTC
>many|NA|TRBV20-1|TRBJ1-2
CSAQGYTDRVNYGYTF
TGCAGTGCCCAAGGTTACACCGACCGTGTTAACTATGGCTACACCTTC
>NA|NA|TRBV5-4|TRBJ2-2
CASSLNRGSNTGELFF
TGTGCCAGCAGCTTGAACCGGGGGTCAAACACCGGGGAGCTGTTTTTT
>NA|TRBD1|TRBV7-9|TRBJ1-1
CASSLAGGRAEAFF
TGTGCCAGCAGCTTGGCAGGGGGGAGGGCTGAAGCTTTCTTT
>NA|NA|TRBV20-1|TRBJ2-3
CSASSPVGTDTQYF
TGCAGTGCTAGTTCCCCAGTGGGCACAGATACGCAGTATTTT
>NA|NA|TRBV30|TRBJ1-4
CAWSVLRGTNEKLFF
TGTGCCTGGAGTGTGCTCAGGGGAACTAATGAAAAACTGTTTTTT
>few|NA|TRBV7-8|TRBJ1-1
CASSLVSTMNTEAFF
TGTGCCAGCAGCTTAGTTAGTACCATGAACACTGAAGCTTTCTTT
>many|NA|TRBV6-6|TRBJ1-1
CASSYGDTEAFF
TGTGCCAGCAGTTACGGGGACACTGAAGCTTTCTTT
>many|NA|TRBV12-3/TRBV12-4|TRBJ1-1
CASSQDRLNTEAFF
TGTGCCAGCAGTCAAGACAGGCTGAACACTGAAGCTTTCTTT
>NA|NA|TRBV2|TRBJ2-1
CASSETGFGEQFF
TGTGCCAGCAGTGAAACTGGGTTCGGTGAGCAGTTCTTC
>NA|NA|TRBV7-7|TRBJ2-3
CASSLAPGIEHTQYF
TGTGCCAGCAGCTTAGCTCCAGGTATTGAACATACGCAGTATTTT
>NA|TRBD2|TRBV20-1|TRBJ2-3
CSARKLFRGGSDTQYF
TGCAGTGCTAGAAAACTCTTTCGCGGGGGGTCAGATACGCAGTATTTT
>few|NA|TRBV7-8|TRBJ2-1
CASSLTGSSYNEQFF
TGTGCCAGCAGCTTAACAGGGAGCTCCTACAATGAGCAGTTCTTC
>few|NA|TRBV11-2|TRBJ1-4
CASSALRGVGEKLFF
TGTGCCAGCAGCGCCCTGAGGGGGGTTGGTGAAAAACTGTTTTTT
>NA|NA|TRBV5-6|TRBJ2-3
CASSLPDSRTDTQYF
TGTGCCAGCAGCTTGCCGGACAGTCGCACAGATACGCAGTATTTT
>NA|NA|TRBV18|TRBJ2-1
CASSPPGPRSYNEQFF
TGTGCCAGCTCACCACCCGGGCCGCGCTCCTACAATGAGCAGTTCTTC
>few|NA|TRBV7-2|TRBJ2-2
CASSLALGRQNGELFF
TGTGCCAGCAGCTTAGCGCTGGGACGACAGAACGGGGAGCTGTTTTTT
>few|NA|TRBV5-1|TRBJ2-7
CASSTATRPNEQYF
TGCGCCAGCAGCACGGCGACTCGACCCAACGAGCAGTACTTC
>few|TRBD2|TRBV4-3|TRBJ2-3
CASSQDGGGPADTQYF
TGCGCCAGCAGCCAAGATGGCGGGGGGCCCGCAGATACGCAGTATTTT
>NA|NA|TRBV5-5|TRBJ1-5
CASSLDSGKQPQHF
TGTGCCAGCAGCTTGGATTCGGGGAAACAGCCCCAGCATTTT
>NA|TRBD1|TRBV18|TRBJ2-6
CASSPLKGAGGANVLNF
TGTGCCAGCTCACCACTGAAGGGGGCAGGTGGGGCCAACGTCCTGAATTTC
>many|TRBD2|TRBV6-5|TRBJ2-6
CATTSGGRGVPGANVLTF
TGTGCCACCACAAGTGGGGGGCGGGGGGTTCCTGGGGCCAACGTCCTGACTTTC
>many|TRBD2|TRBV28|TRBJ2-7
CASSLESAGAREQYF
TGTGCCAGCAGTCTCGAGTCAGCGGGGGCCCGCGAGCAGTACTTC
>NA|NA|TRBV4-3|TRBJ1-1
CASSQDLGSKAFF
TGCGCCAGCAGCCAAGATCTTGGGTCCAAAGCTTTCTTT
>many|TRBD1|TRBV29-1|TRBJ1-1
CSVLTGQANTEAFF
TGCAGCGTCTTAACCGGACAGGCTAACACTGAAGCTTTCTTT
>few|NA|TRBV19|TRBJ2-7
CASTPTRQAYEQYF
TGTGCCAGTACCCCCACGAGACAGGCCTACGAGCAGTACTTC
>NA|NA|TRBV19|TRBJ1-2
CASSMGGGVYTF
TGTGCCAGTAGTATGGGAGGGGGAGTCTACACCTTC
>few|NA|TRBV14|TRBJ1-6
CASSPGRLNSPLHF
TGTGCCAGCAGTCCTGGACGGCTGAATTCACCCCTCCACTTT
>NA|TRBD2|TRBV11-2|TRBJ2-3
CASSLPMAGGSTDTQYF
TGTGCCAGCAGCCTCCCCATGGCGGGGGGCAGCACAGATACGCAGTATTTT
>few|TRBD1|TRBV12-3/TRBV12-4|TRBJ2-5
CASSLGQGAETQYF
TGTGCCAGCAGTCTAGGACAGGGGGCAGAGACCCAGTACTTC
>many|NA|TRBV12-3/TRBV12-4|TRBJ1-5
CASRRGSTSNQPQHF
TGTGCCAGCAGACGAGGGAGTACTAGCAATCAGCCCCAGCATTTT
>NA|NA|TRBV7-2|TRBJ2-7
CASSSGPRPHEQYF
TGTGCCAGCAGCTCCGGGCCTAGACCTCACGAGCAGTACTTC
>few|NA|TRBV7-2|TRBJ1-1
CASSLVSGRGNTEAFF
TGTGCCAGCAGCTTAGTATCGGGCCGGGGAAACACTGAAGCTTTCTTT
>few|NA|TRBV27|TRBJ1-1
CASSPRGKAEAFF
TGTGCCAGCAGTCCGAGAGGGAAGGCTGAAGCTTTCTTT
>few|NA|TRBV7-2|TRBJ2-5
CASRRAGTLQETQYF
TGTGCCAGCAGACGAGCCGGGACTCTCCAAGAGACCCAGTACTTC
>few|TRBD2|TRBV2|TRBJ2-7
CASSSWGGPAYEQYF
TGTGCCAGCTCCTCTTGGGGGGGACCGGCCTACGAGCAGTACTTC
>few|TRBD1|TRBV6-5|TRBJ2-5
CASRPGQRAETQYF
TGTGCCAGCAGGCCGGGACAGAGGGCCGAGACCCAGTACTTC
>many|NA|TRBV6-6|TRBJ1-6
CASSYEGGNNSPLHF
TGTGCCAGCAGTTACGAGGGGGGAAATAATTCACCCCTCCACTTT